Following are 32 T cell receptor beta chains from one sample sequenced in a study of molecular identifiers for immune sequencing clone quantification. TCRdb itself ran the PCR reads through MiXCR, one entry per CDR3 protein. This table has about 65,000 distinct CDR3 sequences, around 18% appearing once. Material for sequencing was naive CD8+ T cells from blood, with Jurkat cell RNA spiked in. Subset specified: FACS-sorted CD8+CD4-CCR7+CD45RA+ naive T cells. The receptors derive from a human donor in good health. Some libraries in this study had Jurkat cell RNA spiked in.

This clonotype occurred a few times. CDR3 DNA: TGCGCCAGCAGCCTTGGGGGACTCGGGACCTACGAGCAGTACTTC. This sequence encodes CASSLGGLGTYEQYF. This rearrangement joins TRBV4-1 to TRBJ2-7, with a weak D call TRBD2 (6 bases). The CDR3 contains 15 residues. Trimming shortened V by 4 bases and J by 2 bases, and 15 bases separated the two germline ends. The germline V gene encodes CDR1 MGHRA and CDR2 YSYEKL.

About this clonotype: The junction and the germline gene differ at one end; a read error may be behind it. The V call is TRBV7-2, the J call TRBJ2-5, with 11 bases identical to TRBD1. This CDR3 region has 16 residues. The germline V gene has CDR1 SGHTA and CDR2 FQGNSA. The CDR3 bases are TGTGCCAGCAGCGAGGGCGGACAGGGGGCTTTGGAGACCCAGTGCTTC. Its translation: CASSEGGQGALETQCF.

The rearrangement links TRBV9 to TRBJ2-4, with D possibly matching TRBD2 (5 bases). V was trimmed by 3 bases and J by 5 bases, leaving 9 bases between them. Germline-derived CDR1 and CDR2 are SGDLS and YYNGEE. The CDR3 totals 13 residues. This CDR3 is CASSAPGENIQYF. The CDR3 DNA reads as TGTGCCAGCAGCGCCCCCGGGGAAAACATTCAGTACTTC. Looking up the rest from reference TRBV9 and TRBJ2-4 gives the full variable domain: DSGVTQTPKHLITATGQRVTLRCSPRSGDLSVYWYQQSLDQGLQFLIQYYNGEERAKGNILERFSAQQFPDLHSELNLSSLELGDSALYFCASSAPGENIQYFGAGTRLSVL.

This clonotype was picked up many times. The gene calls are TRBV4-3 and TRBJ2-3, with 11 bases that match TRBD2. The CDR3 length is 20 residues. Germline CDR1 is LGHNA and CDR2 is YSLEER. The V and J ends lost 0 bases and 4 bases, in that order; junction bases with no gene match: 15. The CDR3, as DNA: TGCGCCAGCAGCCAAGATCCGCCGGGACTAGCGGCCCTTGGGCCAGATACGCAGTATTTT. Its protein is CASSQDPPGLAALGPDTQYF.

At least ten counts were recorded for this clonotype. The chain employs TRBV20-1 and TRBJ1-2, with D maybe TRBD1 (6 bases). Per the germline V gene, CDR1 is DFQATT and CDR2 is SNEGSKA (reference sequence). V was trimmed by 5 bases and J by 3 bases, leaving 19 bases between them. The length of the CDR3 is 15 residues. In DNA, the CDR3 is TGCAGTGCTCCCTACAGGGTATCGGTTTACTATGGCTACACCTTC. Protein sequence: CSAPYRVSVYYGYTF.

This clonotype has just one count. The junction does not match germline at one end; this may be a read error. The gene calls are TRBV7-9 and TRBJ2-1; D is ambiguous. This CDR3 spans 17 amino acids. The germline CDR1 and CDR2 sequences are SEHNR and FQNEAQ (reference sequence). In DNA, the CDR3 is TGTGCCAGCAGCTTAGAGGTTCGTCCCCTGATGCCCAATGAGCAGCTCTTC. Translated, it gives CASSLEVRPLMPNEQLF.

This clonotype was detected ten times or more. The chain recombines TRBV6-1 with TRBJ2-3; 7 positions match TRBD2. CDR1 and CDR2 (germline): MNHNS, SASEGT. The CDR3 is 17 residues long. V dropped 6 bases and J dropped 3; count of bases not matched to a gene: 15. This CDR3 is CASSATSAFLLTDTQYF. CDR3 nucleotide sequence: TGTGCCAGCAGCGCTACTAGCGCCTTTCTCTTGACAGATACGCAGTATTTT.

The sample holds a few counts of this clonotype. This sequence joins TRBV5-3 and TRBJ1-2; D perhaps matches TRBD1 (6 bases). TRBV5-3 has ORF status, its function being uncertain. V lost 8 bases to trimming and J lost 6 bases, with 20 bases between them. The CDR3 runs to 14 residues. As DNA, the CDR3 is TGTGCCAGCAACCCCTGGGGGGCCTTCGATGGCTACACCTTC. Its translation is CASNPWGAFDGYTF.

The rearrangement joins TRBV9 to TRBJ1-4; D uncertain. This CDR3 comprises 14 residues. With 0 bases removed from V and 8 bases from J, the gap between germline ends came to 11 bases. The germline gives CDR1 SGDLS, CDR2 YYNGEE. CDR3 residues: CASSVDGWVEKLFF. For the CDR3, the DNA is TGTGCCAGCAGCGTAGATGGGTGGGTCGAAAAACTGTTTTTT.

The CDR3 loop is CASSVEWGEQFF. CDR3 nucleotide sequence: TGTGCCAGCAGCGTAGAGTGGGGTGAGCAGTTCTTC. The rearrangement uses TRBV9 and TRBJ2-1; no firm D call. The CDR3 is 12 amino acids. CDR1 and CDR2 from the germline V gene are SGDLS and YYNGEE. Trimming left V 0 bases short and J 9 bases short, with 7 bases between.

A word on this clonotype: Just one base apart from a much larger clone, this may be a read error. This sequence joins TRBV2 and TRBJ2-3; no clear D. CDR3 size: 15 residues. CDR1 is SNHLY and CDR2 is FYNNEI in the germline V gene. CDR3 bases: TGTGCCAGCGGTGAATTCTGGGGTTACACAGATACGCAGTATTTT. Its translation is CASGEFWGYTDTQYF.

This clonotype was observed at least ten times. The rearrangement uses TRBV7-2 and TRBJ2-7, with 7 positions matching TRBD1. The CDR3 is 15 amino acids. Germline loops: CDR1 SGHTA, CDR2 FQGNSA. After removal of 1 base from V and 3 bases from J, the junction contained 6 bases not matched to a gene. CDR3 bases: TGTGCCAGCAGCTTAGAGGGACAGTTGGACTACGAGCAGTACTTC. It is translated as CASSLEGQLDYEQYF.

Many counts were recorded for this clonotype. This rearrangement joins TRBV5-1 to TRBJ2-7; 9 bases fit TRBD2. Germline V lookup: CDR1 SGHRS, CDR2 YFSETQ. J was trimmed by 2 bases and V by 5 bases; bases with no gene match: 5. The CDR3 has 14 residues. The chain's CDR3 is CASSRSSGTYEQYF. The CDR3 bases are TGCGCCAGCAGTCGGTCTAGCGGGACCTACGAGCAGTACTTC. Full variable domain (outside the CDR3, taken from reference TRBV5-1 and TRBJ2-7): KAGVTQTPRYLIKTRGQQVTLSCSPISGHRSVSWYQQTPGQGLQFLFEYFSETQRNKGNFPGRFSGRQFSNSRSEMNVSTLELGDSALYLCASSRSSGTYEQYFGPGTRLTVT.

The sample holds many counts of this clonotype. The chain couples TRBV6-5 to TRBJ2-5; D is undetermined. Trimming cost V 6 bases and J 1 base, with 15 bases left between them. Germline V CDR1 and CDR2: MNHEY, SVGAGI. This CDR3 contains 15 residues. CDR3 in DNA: TGTGCCAGCAGGTGGGCCGAGACTCTCCAAGAGACCCAGTACTTC. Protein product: CASRWAETLQETQYF.

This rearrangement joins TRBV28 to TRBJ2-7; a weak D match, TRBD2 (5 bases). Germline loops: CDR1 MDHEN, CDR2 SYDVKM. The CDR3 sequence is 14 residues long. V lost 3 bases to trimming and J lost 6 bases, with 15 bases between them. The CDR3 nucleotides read TGTGCCAGCAGTTTCAGCGAGGGATTGGGCGAGCAGTACTTC. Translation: CASSFSEGLGEQYF.

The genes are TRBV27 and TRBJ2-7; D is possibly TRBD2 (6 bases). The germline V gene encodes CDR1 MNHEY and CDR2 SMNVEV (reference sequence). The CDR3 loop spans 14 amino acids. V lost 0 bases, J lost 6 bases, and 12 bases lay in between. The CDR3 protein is CASSLSSGVGEQYF. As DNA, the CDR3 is TGTGCCAGCAGTTTATCGTCGGGAGTGGGCGAGCAGTACTTC.

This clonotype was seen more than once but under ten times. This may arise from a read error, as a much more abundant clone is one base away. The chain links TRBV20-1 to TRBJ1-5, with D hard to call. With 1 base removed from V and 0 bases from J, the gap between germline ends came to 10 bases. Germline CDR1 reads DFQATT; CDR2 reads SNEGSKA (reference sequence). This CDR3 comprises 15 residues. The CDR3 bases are TGCAGTGCTAGAGGTACTATGAGTAGCAATCAGCCCCAGCATTTT. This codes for CSARGTMSSNQPQHF.

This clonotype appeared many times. In DNA form, the CDR3 reads TGTGCCAGCAGCTTAGTTTTGGGGGGTGGAGACATCTCGAGCCAGTACTTC. This encodes CASSLVLGGGDISSQYF. The chain has TRBV7-2 and TRBJ2-5, with D possibly matching TRBD2 (6 bases). V was cut by 1 base and J by 10 bases, with 25 bases left in between. CDR1 is SGHTA and CDR2 is FQGNSA in the germline V gene. This CDR3 is built from 17 residues.

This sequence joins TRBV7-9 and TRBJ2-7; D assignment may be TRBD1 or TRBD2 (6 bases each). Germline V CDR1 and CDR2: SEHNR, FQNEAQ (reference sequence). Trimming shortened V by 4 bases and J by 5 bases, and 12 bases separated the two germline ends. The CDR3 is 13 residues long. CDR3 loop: CASSWPRGDEQYF. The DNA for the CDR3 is TGTGCCAGCAGCTGGCCGAGGGGGGACGAGCAGTACTTC.

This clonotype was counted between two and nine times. The CDR3 protein is CASSFTSLNEQFF. The CDR3 DNA reads TGTGCCAGCAGTTTTACCTCCCTGAATGAGCAGTTCTTC. The gene calls are TRBV12-3 or TRBV12-4 and TRBJ2-1; no clear D gene. This CDR3 has 13 amino acids. The V end lost 3 bases, the J end lost 7 bases, and 10 bases lay between the germline ends.

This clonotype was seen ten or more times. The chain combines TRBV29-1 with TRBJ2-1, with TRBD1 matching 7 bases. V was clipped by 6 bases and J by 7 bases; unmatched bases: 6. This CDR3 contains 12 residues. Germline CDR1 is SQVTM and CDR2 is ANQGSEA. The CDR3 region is CSVDRVGNEQFF. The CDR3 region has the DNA TGCAGCGTAGACAGGGTTGGAAATGAGCAGTTCTTC.

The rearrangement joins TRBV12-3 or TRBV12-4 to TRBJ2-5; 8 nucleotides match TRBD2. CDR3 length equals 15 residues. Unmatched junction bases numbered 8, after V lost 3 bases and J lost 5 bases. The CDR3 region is CASSFAGGRDETQYF. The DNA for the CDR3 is TGTGCCAGCAGTTTTGCGGGGGGCCGGGACGAGACCCAGTACTTC.

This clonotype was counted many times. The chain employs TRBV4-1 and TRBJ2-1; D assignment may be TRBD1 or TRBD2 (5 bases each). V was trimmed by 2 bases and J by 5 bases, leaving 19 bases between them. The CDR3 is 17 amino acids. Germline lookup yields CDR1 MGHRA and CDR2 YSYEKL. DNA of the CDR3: TGCGCCAGCAGCCAAAGCGGAACGGCAGGGTTCAACAATGAGCAGTTCTTC. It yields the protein CASSQSGTAGFNNEQFF.

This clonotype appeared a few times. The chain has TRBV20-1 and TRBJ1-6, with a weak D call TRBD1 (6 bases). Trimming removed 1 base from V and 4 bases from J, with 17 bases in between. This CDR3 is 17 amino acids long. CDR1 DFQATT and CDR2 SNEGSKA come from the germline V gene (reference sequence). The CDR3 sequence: CSARVETGGGYNSPLHF. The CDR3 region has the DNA TGCAGTGCTAGAGTAGAGACAGGAGGGGGATATAATTCACCCCTCCACTTT.

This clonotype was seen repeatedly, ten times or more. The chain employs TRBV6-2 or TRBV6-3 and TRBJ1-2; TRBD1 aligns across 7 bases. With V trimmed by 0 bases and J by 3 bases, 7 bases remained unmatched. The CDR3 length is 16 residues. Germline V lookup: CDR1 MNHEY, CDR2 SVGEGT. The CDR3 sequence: CASSYSGQATYYGYTF. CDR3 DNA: TGTGCCAGCAGTTACTCAGGACAGGCGACATACTATGGCTACACCTTC.

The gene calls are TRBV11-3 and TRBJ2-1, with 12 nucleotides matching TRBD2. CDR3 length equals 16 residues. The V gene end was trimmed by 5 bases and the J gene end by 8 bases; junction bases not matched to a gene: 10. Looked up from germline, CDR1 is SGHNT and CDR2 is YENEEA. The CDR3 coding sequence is TGTGCCAGCAGCAACCGTGCTAGCGGGAGGGCCCATGAGCAGTTCTTC. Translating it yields CASSNRASGRAHEQFF.

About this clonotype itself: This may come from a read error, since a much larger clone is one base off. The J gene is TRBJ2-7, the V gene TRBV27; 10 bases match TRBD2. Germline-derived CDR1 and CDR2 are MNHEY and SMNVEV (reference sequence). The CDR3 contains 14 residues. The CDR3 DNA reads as TGTGCCGGCAGTTTAACTAGCGGGATTTACGAGCAGTACTTC. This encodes CAGSLTSGIYEQYF.

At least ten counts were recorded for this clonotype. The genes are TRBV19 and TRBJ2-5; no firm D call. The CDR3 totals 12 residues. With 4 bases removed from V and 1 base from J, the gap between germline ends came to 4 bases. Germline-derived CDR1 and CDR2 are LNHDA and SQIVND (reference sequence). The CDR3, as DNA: TGTGCCAGTAGTAGCGGCCAAGAGACCCAGTACTTC. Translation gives CASSSGQETQYF.

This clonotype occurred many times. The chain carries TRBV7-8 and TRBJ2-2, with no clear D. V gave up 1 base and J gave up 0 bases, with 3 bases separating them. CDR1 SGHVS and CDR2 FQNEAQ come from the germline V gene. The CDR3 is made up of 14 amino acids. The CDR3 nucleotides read TGTGCCAGCAGCTTAGGTGCGAACACCGGGGAGCTGTTTTTT. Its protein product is CASSLGANTGELFF.

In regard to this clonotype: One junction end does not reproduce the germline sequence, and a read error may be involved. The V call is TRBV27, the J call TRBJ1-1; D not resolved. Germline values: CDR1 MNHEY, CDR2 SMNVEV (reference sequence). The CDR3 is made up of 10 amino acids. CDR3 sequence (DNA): TGTACCAGCAGTCCCAGAGTAGCTTTCTTT. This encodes CTSSPRVAFF.

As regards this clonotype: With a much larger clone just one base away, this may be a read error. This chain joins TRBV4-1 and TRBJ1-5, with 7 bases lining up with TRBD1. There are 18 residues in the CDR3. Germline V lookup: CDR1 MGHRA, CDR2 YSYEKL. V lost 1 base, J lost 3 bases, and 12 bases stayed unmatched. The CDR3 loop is CASSQVSGRTGINQPQHF. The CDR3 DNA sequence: TGCGCCAGCAGCCAAGTAAGCGGCCGGACAGGCATCAATCAGCCCCAGCATTTT.

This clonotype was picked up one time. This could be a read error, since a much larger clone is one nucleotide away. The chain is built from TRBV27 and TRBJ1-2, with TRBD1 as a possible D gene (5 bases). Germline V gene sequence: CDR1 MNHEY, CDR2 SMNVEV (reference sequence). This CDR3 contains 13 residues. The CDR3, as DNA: TGTGCCAGCAGGTTATCGGGGCTCTATGGCTACACCTTC. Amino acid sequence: CASRLSGLYGYTF.